The 11 T cell receptor beta chains below were found in one sample sequenced in a study of identical twins. Each CDR3 protein gets one entry after TCRdb re-called the 5' RACE reads with MiXCR. This table has roughly 240,000 distinct CDR3 sequences, about 7.3% appearing once. The same data also contributed to another study, on yellow fever vaccine responses in identical twins.

Sequencing input: memory (CD45RO+) T cells sorted from blood. The origin of the receptors is a woman younger than 35 in good health.

The table lists this clonotype with many counts. J is TRBJ2-3 and V is TRBV6-4; a possible D gene is TRBD2 (6 bases). CDR3 length: 14 residues. The ends were cut back, 0 bases at V and 7 bases at J, with 11 bases in the middle. The germline CDR1 and CDR2 sequences are MRHNA and SNTAGT. CDR3 in amino acids: CASSDSTEGNTQYF. CDR3 coding DNA: TGTGCCAGCAGTGACTCCACGGAGGGGAATACGCAGTATTTT.

This clonotype was seen a few times. The chain is built from TRBV12-3 or TRBV12-4 and TRBJ2-5; 7 bases agree with TRBD1. This CDR3 is built from 16 residues. J gave up 1 base and V 4 bases, and 9 bases lay outside the gene matches. The CDR3 coding sequence is TGTGCCAGCAGTTCGTTGGGGGACAGAATCCAAGAGACCCAGTACTTC. The encoded protein is CASSSLGDRIQETQYF.

Here the CDR3 reads CASSQESSGSYNEQFF. DNA for the CDR3: TGTGCCAGCAGCCAAGAATCCAGCGGTTCATACAATGAGCAGTTCTTC. The rearrangement uses TRBV4-2 and TRBJ2-1, with D possibly TRBD2 on 5 matching bases. This CDR3 contains 16 residues. Germline CDR1 and CDR2: LGHNA and YNFKEQ. V lost 0 bases and J lost 4, with 13 bases in between.

The chain has TRBV20-1 and TRBJ1-1; tentatively, D is TRBD1 (5 bases). The CDR3 loop spans 13 amino acids. CDR1 is DFQATT and CDR2 is SNEGSKA in the germline V gene (reference sequence). Trimming took 5 bases from V and 2 from J, leaving 12 bases between them. This CDR3 is CSASSTANTEAFF. In DNA, the CDR3 is TGCAGTGCTTCCTCGACAGCAAACACTGAAGCTTTCTTT.

This CDR3 is CASSSRLAGYTGELFF. The CDR3 DNA reads TGTGCCAGCAGTTCTAGACTAGCGGGGTACACCGGGGAGCTGTTTTTT. The chain carries TRBV6-5 and TRBJ2-2, with 11 bases that match TRBD2. Germline V gives CDR1 MNHEY, CDR2 SVGAGI. V shed 4 bases, J shed 3 bases, and the junction held 4 bases outside the gene matches. The CDR3 totals 16 residues.

This clonotype has a handful of counts. V and J are TRBV5-1 and TRBJ1-6; TRBD1 aligns across 9 bases. The CDR3 covers 17 residues. Germline CDR1 reads SGHRS; CDR2 reads YFSETQ. V was pared by 4 bases and J by 0 bases, with 5 bases of the junction left unmatched. The CDR3 nucleotides are TGCGCCAGCAGCAAGACAGGGGGGAGCTCCTATAATTCACCCCTCCACTTT. Its protein product is CASSKTGGSSYNSPLHF.

In its sample, this clonotype was seen a few times. The V gene is TRBV2, the J gene TRBJ1-6; D possibly corresponds to TRBD1 (6 bases). CDR1 and CDR2 (germline): SNHLY, FYNNEI. The CDR3 contains 14 residues. V was cut by 7 bases and J by 8 bases, with 15 bases left in between. CDR3 in DNA: TGTGCCAGCAACCCTGGGGGGCGTGATTCACCCCTCCACTTT. It encodes CASNPGGRDSPLHF.

This clonotype was seen a handful of times. The rearrangement links TRBV28 to TRBJ1-1, with TRBD1 identical over 9 bases. CDR3 length equals 16 residues. Trimming removed 3 bases from V and 2 bases from J; junction bases left unmatched: 7. The germline gives CDR1 MDHEN, CDR2 SYDVKM. The CDR3 region is CASSFLKGQGNTEAFF. CDR3 DNA sequence: TGTGCCAGCAGTTTCCTTAAGGGACAGGGCAACACTGAAGCTTTCTTT.

The chain is built from TRBV11-3 and TRBJ2-6; 10 nucleotides align to TRBD1. CDR3 size: 19 residues. In germline, CDR1 is SGHNT, CDR2 YENEEA. J was trimmed by 1 base and V by 4 bases; bases with no gene match: 10. CDR3 amino acids: CASSSPRDRGGSGANVLTF. The CDR3 DNA sequence: TGTGCCAGCAGCTCACCTAGGGACAGGGGAGGATCTGGGGCCAACGTCCTGACTTTC.

This clonotype was observed many times. The V call is TRBV6-1, the J call TRBJ2-1, with D tentatively TRBD1 or TRBD2 (5 bases each). The V gene lost 6 bases and the J gene lost 6 bases, with 12 bases spanning the gap. The CDR3 is 13 amino acids. Germline V gene data show CDR1 as MNHNS and CDR2 as SASEGT. The CDR3 DNA is TGTGCCAGCAGCCGGGGACGGAGCAATGAGCAGTTCTTC. This codes for CASSRGRSNEQFF.

The sample holds a few counts of this clonotype. This chain uses TRBV20-1 with TRBJ1-2, with 9 bases lining up with TRBD1. The CDR3 is 13 residues long. Germline V lookup: CDR1 DFQATT, CDR2 SNEGSKA (reference sequence). The V and J ends lost 4 bases and 8 bases, in that order; junction bases with no gene match: 8. The CDR3, as DNA: TGCAGTGCTAAAACACAGGGGGCGGGAGGCTACACCTTC. This encodes CSAKTQGAGGYTF.